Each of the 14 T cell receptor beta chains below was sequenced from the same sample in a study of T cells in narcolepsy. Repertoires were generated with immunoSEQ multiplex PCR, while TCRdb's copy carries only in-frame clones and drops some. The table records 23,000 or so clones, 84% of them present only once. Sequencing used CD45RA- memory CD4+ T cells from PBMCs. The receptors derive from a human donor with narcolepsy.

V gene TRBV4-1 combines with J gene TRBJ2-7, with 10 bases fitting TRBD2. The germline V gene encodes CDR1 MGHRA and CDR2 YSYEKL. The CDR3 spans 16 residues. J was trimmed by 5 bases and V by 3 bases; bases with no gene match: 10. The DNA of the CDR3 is TGCGCCAGCAGCCAGCCCCACCCGGGACTAGCGAACGAGCAGTACTTC. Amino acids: CASSQPHPGLANEQYF.

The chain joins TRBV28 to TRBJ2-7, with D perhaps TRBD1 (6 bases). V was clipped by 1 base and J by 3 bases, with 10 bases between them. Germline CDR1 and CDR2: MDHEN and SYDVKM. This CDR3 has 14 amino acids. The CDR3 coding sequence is TGTGCCAGCAGTTTATCCTGGACAGTCTACGAGCAGTACTTC. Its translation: CASSLSWTVYEQYF.

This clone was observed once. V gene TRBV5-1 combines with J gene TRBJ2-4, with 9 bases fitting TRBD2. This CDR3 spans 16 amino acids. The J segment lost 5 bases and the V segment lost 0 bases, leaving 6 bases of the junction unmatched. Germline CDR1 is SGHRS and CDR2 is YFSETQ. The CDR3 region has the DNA TGCGCCAGCAGCTTGGTGATAGCGGGAGAGGAAAACATTCAGTACTTC. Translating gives CASSLVIAGEENIQYF.

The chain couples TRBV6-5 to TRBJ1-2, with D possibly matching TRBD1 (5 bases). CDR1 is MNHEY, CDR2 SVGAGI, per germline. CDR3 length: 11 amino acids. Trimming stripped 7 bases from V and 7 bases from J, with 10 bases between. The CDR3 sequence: CASMGGGGYTF. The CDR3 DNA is TGTGCCAGCATGGGGGGGGGTGGCTACACCTTC.

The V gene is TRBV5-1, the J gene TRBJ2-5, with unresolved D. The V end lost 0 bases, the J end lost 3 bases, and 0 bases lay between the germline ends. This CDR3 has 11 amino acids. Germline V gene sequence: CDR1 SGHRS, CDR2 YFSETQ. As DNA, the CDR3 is TGCGCCAGCAGCTTGGAAGAGACCCAGTACTTC. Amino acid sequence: CASSLEETQYF.

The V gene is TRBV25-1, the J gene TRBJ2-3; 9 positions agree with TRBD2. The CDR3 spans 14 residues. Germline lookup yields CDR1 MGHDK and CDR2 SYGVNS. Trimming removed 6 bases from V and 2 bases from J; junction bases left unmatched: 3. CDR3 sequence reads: CASRPSGVTDTQYF. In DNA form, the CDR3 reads TGTGCCAGCAGACCTAGCGGGGTCACAGATACGCAGTATTTT.

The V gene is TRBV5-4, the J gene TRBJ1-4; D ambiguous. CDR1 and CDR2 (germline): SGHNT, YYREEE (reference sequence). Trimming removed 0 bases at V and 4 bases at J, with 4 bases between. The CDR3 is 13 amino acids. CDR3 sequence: CASSLERNEKLFF. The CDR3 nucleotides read TGTGCCAGCAGCTTGGAGCGTAATGAAAAACTGTTTTTT.

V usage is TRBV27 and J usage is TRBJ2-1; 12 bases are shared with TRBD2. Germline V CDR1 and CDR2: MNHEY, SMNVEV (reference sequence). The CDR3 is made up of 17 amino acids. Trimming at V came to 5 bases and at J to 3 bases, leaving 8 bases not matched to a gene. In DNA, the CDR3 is TGTGCCAGCAGTGCTAGCGGGAGGGGTCCTGGCTACAATGAGCAGTTCTTC. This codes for CASSASGRGPGYNEQFF.

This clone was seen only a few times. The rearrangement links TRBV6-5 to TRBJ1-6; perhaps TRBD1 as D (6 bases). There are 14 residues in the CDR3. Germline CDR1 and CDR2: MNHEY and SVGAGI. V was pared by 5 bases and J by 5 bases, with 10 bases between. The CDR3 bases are TGTGCCAGCAGTACAGGGATTAATAATTCACCCCTCCACTTT. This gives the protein CASSTGINNSPLHF.

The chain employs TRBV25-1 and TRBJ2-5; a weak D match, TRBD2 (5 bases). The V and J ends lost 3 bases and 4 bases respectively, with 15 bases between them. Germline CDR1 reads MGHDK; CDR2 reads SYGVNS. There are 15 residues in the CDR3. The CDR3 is CASSEVGGFGETQYF. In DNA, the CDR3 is TGTGCCAGCAGTGAGGTTGGAGGTTTCGGAGAGACCCAGTACTTC. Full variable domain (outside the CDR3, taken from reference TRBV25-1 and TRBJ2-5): EADIYQTPRYLVIGTGKKITLECSQTMGHDKMYWYQQDPGMELHLIHYSYGVNSTEKGDLSSESTVSRIRTEHFPLTLESARPSHTSQYLCASSEVGGFGETQYFGPGTRLLVL.

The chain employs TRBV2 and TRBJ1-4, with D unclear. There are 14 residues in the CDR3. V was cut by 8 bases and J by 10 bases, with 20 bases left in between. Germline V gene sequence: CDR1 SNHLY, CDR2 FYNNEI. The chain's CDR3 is CASRTLLGIAKLFF. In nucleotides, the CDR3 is TGTGCCAGCCGCACCCTTTTGGGAATAGCAAAACTGTTTTTT.

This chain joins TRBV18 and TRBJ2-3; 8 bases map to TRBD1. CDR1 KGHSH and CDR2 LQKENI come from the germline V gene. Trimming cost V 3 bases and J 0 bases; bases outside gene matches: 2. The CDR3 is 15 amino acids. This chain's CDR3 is CASSPDRGSTDTQYF. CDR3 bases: TGTGCCAGCTCACCTGACAGGGGTAGCACAGATACGCAGTATTTT.

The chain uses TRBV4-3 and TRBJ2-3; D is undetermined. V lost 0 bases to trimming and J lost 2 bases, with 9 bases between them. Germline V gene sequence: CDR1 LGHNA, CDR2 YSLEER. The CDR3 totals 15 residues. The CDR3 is CASSQDSRTTDTQYF. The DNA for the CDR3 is TGCGCCAGCAGCCAAGATTCCCGGACCACAGATACGCAGTATTTT.

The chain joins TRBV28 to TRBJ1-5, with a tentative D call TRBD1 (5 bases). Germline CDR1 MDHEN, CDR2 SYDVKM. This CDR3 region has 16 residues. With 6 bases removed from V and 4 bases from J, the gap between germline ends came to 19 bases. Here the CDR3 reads CASSPLRGGVNQPQHF. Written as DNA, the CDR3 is TGTGCCAGCAGCCCTCTCCGTGGGGGGGTAAATCAGCCCCAGCATTTT. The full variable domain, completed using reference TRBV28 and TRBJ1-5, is DVKVTQSSRYLVKRTGEKVFLECVQDMDHENMFWYRQDPGLGLRLIYFSYDVKMKEKGDIPEGYSVSREKKERFSLILESASTNQTSMYLCASSPLRGGVNQPQHFGDGTRLSIL.